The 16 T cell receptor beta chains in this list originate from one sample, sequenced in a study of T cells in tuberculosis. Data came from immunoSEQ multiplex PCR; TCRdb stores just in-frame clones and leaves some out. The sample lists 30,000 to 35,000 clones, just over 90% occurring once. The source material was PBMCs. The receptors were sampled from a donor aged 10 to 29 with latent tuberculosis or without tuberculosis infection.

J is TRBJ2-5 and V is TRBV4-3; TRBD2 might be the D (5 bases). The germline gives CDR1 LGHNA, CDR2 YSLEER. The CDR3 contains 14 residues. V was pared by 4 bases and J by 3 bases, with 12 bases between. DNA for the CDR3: TGCGCCAGCAGCCCCCAGCTAGCCGAAGAGACCCAGTACTTC. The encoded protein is CASSPQLAEETQYF.

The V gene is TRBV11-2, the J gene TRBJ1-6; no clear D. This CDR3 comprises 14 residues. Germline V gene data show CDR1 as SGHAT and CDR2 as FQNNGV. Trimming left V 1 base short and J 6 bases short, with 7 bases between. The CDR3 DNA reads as TGTGCCAGCAGCTTAGCTGGGAGTAATTCACCCCTCCACTTT. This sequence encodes CASSLAGSNSPLHF.

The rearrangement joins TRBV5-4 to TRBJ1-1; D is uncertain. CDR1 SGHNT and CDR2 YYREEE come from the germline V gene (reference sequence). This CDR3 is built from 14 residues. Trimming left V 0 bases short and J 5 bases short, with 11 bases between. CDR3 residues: CASSLVGSETEAFF. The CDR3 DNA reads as TGTGCCAGCAGCTTGGTAGGGAGTGAGACTGAAGCTTTCTTT.

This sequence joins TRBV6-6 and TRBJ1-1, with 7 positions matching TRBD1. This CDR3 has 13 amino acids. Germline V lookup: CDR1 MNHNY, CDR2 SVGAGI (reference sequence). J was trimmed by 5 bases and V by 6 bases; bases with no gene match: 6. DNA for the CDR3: TGTGCCAGCAGCTCACAGGGGAGTACTGAAGCTTTCTTT. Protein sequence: CASSSQGSTEAFF.

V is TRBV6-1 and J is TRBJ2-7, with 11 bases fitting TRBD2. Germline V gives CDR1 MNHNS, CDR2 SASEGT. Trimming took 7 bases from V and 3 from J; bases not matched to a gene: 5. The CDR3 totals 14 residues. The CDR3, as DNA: TGTGCCAGCATTGGGGGACTAGCGGTCTACGAGCAGTACTTC. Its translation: CASIGGLAVYEQYF.

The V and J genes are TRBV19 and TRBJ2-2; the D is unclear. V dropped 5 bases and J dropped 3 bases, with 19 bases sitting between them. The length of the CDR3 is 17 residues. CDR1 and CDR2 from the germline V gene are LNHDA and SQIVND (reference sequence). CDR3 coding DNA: TGTGCCAGTAGTCCAGCTGGGTTGCCGGCGGACACCGGGGAGCTGTTTTTT. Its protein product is CASSPAGLPADTGELFF.

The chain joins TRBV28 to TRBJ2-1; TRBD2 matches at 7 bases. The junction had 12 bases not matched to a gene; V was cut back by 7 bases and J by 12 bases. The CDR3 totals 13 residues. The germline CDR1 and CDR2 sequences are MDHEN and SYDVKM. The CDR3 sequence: CASTLFGGSRQFF. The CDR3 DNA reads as TGTGCCAGCACCCTCTTCGGGGGGAGTCGGCAGTTCTTC.

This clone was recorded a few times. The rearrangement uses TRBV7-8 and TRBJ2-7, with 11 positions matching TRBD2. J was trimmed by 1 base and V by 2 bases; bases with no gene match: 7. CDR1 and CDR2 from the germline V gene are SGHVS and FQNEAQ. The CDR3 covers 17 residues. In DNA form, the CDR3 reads TGTGCCAGCAGCTTACCACTAGCGGGAGTGCGGTCCTACGAGCAGTACTTC. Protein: CASSLPLAGVRSYEQYF.

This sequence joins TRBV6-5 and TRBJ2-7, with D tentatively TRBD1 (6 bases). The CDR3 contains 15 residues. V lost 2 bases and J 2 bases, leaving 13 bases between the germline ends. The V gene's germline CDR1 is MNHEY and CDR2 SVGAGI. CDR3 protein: CASSYERRGPYEQYF. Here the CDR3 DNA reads TGTGCCAGCAGTTACGAGCGCAGGGGACCCTACGAGCAGTACTTC.

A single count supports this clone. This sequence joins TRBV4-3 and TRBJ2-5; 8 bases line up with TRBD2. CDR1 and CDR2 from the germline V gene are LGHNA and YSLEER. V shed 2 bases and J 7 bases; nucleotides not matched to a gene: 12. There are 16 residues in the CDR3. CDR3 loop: CASSQHPRGGEGTQYF. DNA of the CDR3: TGCGCCAGCAGCCAACACCCCCGGGGGGGGGAGGGGACCCAGTACTTC.

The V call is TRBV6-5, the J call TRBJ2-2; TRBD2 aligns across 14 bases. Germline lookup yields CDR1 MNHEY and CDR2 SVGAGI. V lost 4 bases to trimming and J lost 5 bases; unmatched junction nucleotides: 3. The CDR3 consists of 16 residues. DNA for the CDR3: TGTGCCAGCAGTTTTAGGACTAGCGGGAGGACCGGGGAGCTGTTTTTT. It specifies CASSFRTSGRTGELFF.

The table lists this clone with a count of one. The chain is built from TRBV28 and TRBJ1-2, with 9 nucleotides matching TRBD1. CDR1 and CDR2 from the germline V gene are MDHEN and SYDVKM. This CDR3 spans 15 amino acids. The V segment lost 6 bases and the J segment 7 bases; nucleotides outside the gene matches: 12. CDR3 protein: CASSPRDRALFGYTF. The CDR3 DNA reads TGTGCCAGCAGCCCCCGGGACAGGGCCCTGTTTGGCTACACCTTC.

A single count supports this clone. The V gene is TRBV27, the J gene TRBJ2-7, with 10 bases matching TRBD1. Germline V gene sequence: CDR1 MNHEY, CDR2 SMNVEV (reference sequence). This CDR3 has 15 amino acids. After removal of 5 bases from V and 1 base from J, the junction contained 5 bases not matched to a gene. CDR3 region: CASSTGQGISYEQYF. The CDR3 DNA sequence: TGTGCCAGCAGTACGGGACAGGGGATTTCCTACGAGCAGTACTTC.

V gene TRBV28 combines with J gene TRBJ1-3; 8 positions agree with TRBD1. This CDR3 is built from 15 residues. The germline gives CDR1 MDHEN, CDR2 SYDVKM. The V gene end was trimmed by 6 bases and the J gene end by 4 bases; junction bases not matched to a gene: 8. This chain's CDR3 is CASSNQGAWGNTIYF. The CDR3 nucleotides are TGTGCCAGCAGCAACCAGGGGGCTTGGGGAAACACCATATATTTT.

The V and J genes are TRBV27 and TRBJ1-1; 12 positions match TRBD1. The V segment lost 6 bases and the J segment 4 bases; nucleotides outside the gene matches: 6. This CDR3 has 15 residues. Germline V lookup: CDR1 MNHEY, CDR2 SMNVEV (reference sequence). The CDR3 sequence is CASSRDRGRATEAFF. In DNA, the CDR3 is TGTGCCAGCAGCAGGGACAGGGGGCGCGCCACTGAAGCTTTCTTT.

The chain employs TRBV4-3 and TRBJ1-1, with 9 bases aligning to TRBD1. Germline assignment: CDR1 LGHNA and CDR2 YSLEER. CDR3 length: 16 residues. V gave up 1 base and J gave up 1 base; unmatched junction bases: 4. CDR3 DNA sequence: TGCGCCAGCAGCCAAGGGGCGGGACAGGGGAACACTGAAGCTTTCTTT. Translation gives CASSQGAGQGNTEAFF.